The clone carrying this T cell receptor beta chain was seen a single time. Its antigen is as yet unknown. These data originate in a study of cytomegalovirus exposure and HLA in healthy donors. Study-level results: The authors assumed roughly uniform sequencing depth across donors for presence/absence analyses. A later analysis showed that HLA-associated TCR beta chains had undergone more clonal expansion than equally common others.

Trimming left V 4 bases short and J 5 bases short, with 9 bases between. Germline CDR1 is MDHEN and CDR2 is SYDVKM. The CDR3 spans 13 residues. Researchers ran the PCR with 60 Vbeta and 13 Jbeta primers. Data came from immunoSEQ multiplex PCR; TCRdb stores just in-frame clones and leaves some out. The sample includes approximately 190,000 clones, approximately 80% of them seen just once. The gene calls are TRBV28 and TRBJ1-5; D perhaps matches TRBD1 (5 bases). This TCR was sampled from a woman aged 18-29 years in good health and CMV-seropositive. The sample consisted of PBMCs. CDR3 DNA sequence: TGTGCCAGCAGTTCACCCAGGGATCAGCCCCAGCATTTT. Translated: CASSSPRDQPQHF.